A single sample is the source of the 14 T cell receptor beta chains below, sequenced in a study of blood T cell repertoires in COVID-19. The table came from immunoSEQ multiplex PCR; TCRdb's copy has only in-frame clones and leaves some out. The sample carries about 370,000 clones, 89% recorded once. The sequenced material came from peripheral blood. Receptors originate from a woman aged 25 to 45 with COVID-19, enrolled during active disease.

The genes are TRBV7-9 and TRBJ2-2, with a weak D call TRBD1 (5 bases). This CDR3 spans 16 amino acids. Trimming took 7 bases from V and 1 from J, leaving 16 bases between them. The germline gives CDR1 SEHNR, CDR2 FQNEAQ (reference sequence). The CDR3 loop is CASTIFKTVNTGELFF. CDR3 sequence (DNA): TGTGCCAGCACCATTTTTAAGACAGTGAACACCGGGGAGCTGTTTTTT.

The CDR3 is CAWSGGLDEKLFF. The CDR3 region has the DNA TGTGCCTGGTCAGGGGGCTTGGATGAAAAACTGTTTTTT. This chain links TRBV30 with TRBJ1-4; TRBD1 agrees at 8 bases. Germline values: CDR1 GTSNPN, CDR2 SVGIG (reference sequence). V lost 5 bases to trimming and J lost 6 bases; unmatched junction nucleotides: 5. This CDR3 has 13 amino acids.

The chain links TRBV5-1 to TRBJ1-2; no reliable D call. The CDR3 has 15 amino acids. CDR1 SGHRS and CDR2 YFSETQ come from the germline V gene. Trimming pared 4 bases from V and 2 bases from J, leaving 15 bases between. The CDR3 is CASSPRILGNYGYTF. Here the CDR3 DNA reads TGCGCCAGCAGCCCGAGAATTCTAGGAAACTATGGCTACACCTTC.

V usage is TRBV5-6 and J usage is TRBJ1-5; D is perhaps TRBD1 (6 bases). Germline assignment: CDR1 SGHDT and CDR2 YYEEEE. This CDR3 is built from 16 residues. Trimming stripped 4 bases from V and 6 bases from J, with 20 bases between. The DNA for the CDR3 is TGTGCCAGCAGCCCGGGTGGGGGCGGGTTAGGTCAGCCCCAGCATTTT. Protein product: CASSPGGGGLGQPQHF.

V usage is TRBV3-1 (or the pseudogene TRBV3-2) and J usage is TRBJ2-7; no clear D gene. CDR3 size: 14 residues. The V and J ends lost 1 base and 2 bases respectively, with 9 bases between them. CDR1 is LGHDT and CDR2 is YNNKEL in the germline V gene (reference sequence). The CDR3 region has the DNA TGTGCCAGCAGCCAAGTCAGCCGGGCCTACGAGCAGTACGTC. It codes for CASSQVSRAYEQYV.

V is TRBV6-5 and J is TRBJ2-7; D ambiguous. V was trimmed by 4 bases and J by 2 bases, leaving 15 bases between them. This CDR3 contains 15 residues. Per germline, CDR1 MNHEY and CDR2 SVGAGI. In nucleotides, the CDR3 is TGTGCCAGCAGTTCCTCCCGCTCGTGGCCCTACGAGCAGTACTTC. Its translation: CASSSSRSWPYEQYF.

This rearrangement joins TRBV5-1 to TRBJ1-2; no firm D call. The germline V and J ends were trimmed by 9 bases and 4 bases, with 16 bases remaining between them. The CDR3 contains 13 residues. CDR1 is SGHRS and CDR2 is YFSETQ in the germline V gene. Here the CDR3 DNA reads TGCGCCACGAACGGGGAACCTGGCTATGGCTACACCTTC. The encoded protein is CATNGEPGYGYTF.

The chain carries TRBV5-8 and TRBJ2-1; tentative D call: TRBD2 (6 bases). Germline V gives CDR1 SGHTS, CDR2 YDEGEE. The CDR3 covers 15 residues. Deletions cut 4 bases from V and 4 bases from J, with 15 bases between. DNA for the CDR3: TGTGCCAGCAGCCATAGCGGCAGGAGGTACAATGAGCAGTTCTTC. Translation: CASSHSGRRYNEQFF.

The chain carries TRBV6-5 and TRBJ2-6; D unclear. Trimming removed 4 bases from V and 4 bases from J, with 8 bases in between. CDR1 and CDR2 from the germline V gene are MNHEY and SVGAGI. This CDR3 has 14 residues. CDR3 DNA sequence: TGTGCCAGCAGTTTCTCCGGGGGGGCCAACGTCCTGACTTTC. This gives the protein CASSFSGGANVLTF.

V gene TRBV9 combines with J gene TRBJ2-3; D not resolved. Germline CDR1 and CDR2: SGDLS and YYNGEE. V lost 2 bases and J 4 bases, leaving 11 bases between the germline ends. This CDR3 has 14 amino acids. The CDR3 nucleotides read TGTGCCAGCAGCGTCGTTCCTCAGGCAGATACGCAGTATTTT. This encodes CASSVVPQADTQYF.

The CDR3 protein is CASSSPGQGEKLFF. The CDR3, as DNA: TGTGCCAGCAGCTCACCCGGACAGGGGGAAAAACTGTTTTTT. This chain joins TRBV9 and TRBJ1-4; 9 bases align to TRBD1. The CDR3 spans 14 residues. The germline gives CDR1 SGDLS, CDR2 YYNGEE. After removal of 4 bases from V and 8 bases from J, the junction contained 6 bases not matched to a gene.

The chain is built from TRBV11-1 and TRBJ2-2; D gene unclear. The V gene's germline CDR1 is SGHAT and CDR2 FQDESV (reference sequence). Trimming pared 3 bases from V and 3 bases from J, leaving 8 bases between. The length of the CDR3 is 14 residues. The CDR3 sequence is CASSFGLDTGELFF. CDR3 DNA: TGTGCCAGCAGCTTTGGCCTCGACACCGGGGAGCTGTTTTTT.

This chain joins TRBV19 and TRBJ2-6; tentative D call: TRBD1 (5 bases). Per the germline V gene, CDR1 is LNHDA and CDR2 is SQIVND (reference sequence). Trimming left V 3 bases short and J 4 bases short, with 19 bases between. The CDR3 is 18 residues long. In DNA, the CDR3 is TGTGCCAGTAGTATCTTCTGGGGCAGATCTTTGGGGGCCAACGTCCTGACTTTC. Translated: CASSIFWGRSLGANVLTF.

This clone was recorded only once. This chain joins TRBV24-1 and TRBJ1-1; 8 nucleotides agree with TRBD1. J lost 0 bases, V lost 7 bases, and 3 bases had no gene match. The CDR3 covers 14 residues. Germline loops: CDR1 KGHDR, CDR2 SFDVKD. The CDR3 is CATRQGVVNTEAFF. CDR3 bases: TGTGCCACCAGACAGGGGGTCGTGAACACTGAAGCTTTCTTT.